One sample yielded the 18 T cell receptor beta chains listed below, sequenced in a study of T cells in Graves' hyperthyroidism and ophthalmopathy. Amplification of TCR beta CDR3 regions was performed using RNA transcripts as template. Researchers ran a first-round RT-PCR on the TCR CDR3 using the HTBI primer set. TCRdb re-analysed the multiplex PCR reads in MiXCR, keeping a single row per CDR3 protein. The sample lists a few hundred thousand distinct CDR3 sequences; more than 13% were seen once. Specimen: blood. These receptors were taken from a young woman with Graves' hyperthyroidism.

This clonotype was seen only a few times. The J gene is TRBJ1-4, the V gene TRBV20-1; TRBD1 agrees at 7 bases. Trimming cost V 4 bases and J 7 bases; bases outside gene matches: 12. Germline values: CDR1 DFQATT, CDR2 SNEGSKA (reference sequence). This CDR3 is built from 15 residues. CDR3 nucleotide sequence: TGCAGTGCTACCGACAGGGTTCACGGGACTGAAAAACTGTTTTTT. It is translated as CSATDRVHGTEKLFF.

This clonotype has just a few counts. The V call is TRBV15, the J call TRBJ1-5; perhaps TRBD1 as D (5 bases). Germline loops: CDR1 LNHNV, CDR2 YYDKDF (reference sequence). V was cut by 0 bases and J by 6 bases, with 21 bases left in between. The CDR3 contains 18 residues. CDR3 amino acids: CATSRDWGSLKSGQPQHF. In DNA form, the CDR3 reads TGTGCCACCAGCAGAGATTGGGGCAGTCTGAAATCTGGTCAGCCCCAGCATTTT.

There are a few counts of this clonotype. The V call is TRBV12-3 or TRBV12-4, the J call TRBJ2-2; D remains unclear. The CDR3 runs to 16 residues. Trimming took off 3 bases at V and 0 bases at J, with 11 bases between the two ends. The CDR3 spells CASSFRVRSNTGELFF. In nucleotides, the CDR3 is TGTGCCAGCAGTTTTCGAGTGCGATCGAACACCGGGGAGCTGTTTTTT.

This clonotype was counted ten times or more. This chain connects TRBV18 to TRBJ1-6, with D uncertain. The germline CDR1 and CDR2 sequences are KGHSH and LQKENI. V was pared by 3 bases and J by 7 bases, with 7 bases between. CDR3 size: 13 residues. DNA for the CDR3: TGTGCCAGCTCACCTGAGAGGAATTCACCCCTCCACTTT. As protein: CASSPERNSPLHF. Full variable domain (missing parts from reference TRBV18 and TRBJ1-6): NAGVMQNPRHLVRRRGQEARLRCSPMKGHSHVYWYRQLPEEGLKFMVYLQKENIIDESGMPKERFSAEFPKEGPSILRIQQVVRGDSAAYFCASSPERNSPLHFGNGTRLTVT.

There are many counts of this clonotype. The chain joins TRBV28 to TRBJ2-5, with a weak D call TRBD2 (5 bases). V lost 5 bases and J lost 5, with 15 bases in between. Per germline, CDR1 MDHEN and CDR2 SYDVKM. The CDR3 is 14 amino acids. CDR3 residues: CASSTQLVFETQYF. The DNA of the CDR3 is TGTGCCAGCAGTACCCAACTAGTTTTCGAGACCCAGTACTTC.

This clonotype appeared a few times. The rearrangement uses TRBV27 and TRBJ2-5, with 14 bases matching TRBD2. V lost 2 bases to trimming and J lost 4 bases; unmatched junction nucleotides: 6. Germline CDR1 is MNHEY and CDR2 is SMNVEV (reference sequence). This CDR3 is built from 17 residues. In DNA form, the CDR3 reads TGTGCCAGCAGTTTAAGACTAGCGGGAGGGCCGGGAGAGACCCAGTACTTC. Translating gives CASSLRLAGGPGETQYF.

This clonotype was picked up many times. V gene TRBV2 combines with J gene TRBJ2-1; the D gene is possibly TRBD1 (6 bases). Germline CDR1 is SNHLY and CDR2 is FYNNEI. V gave up 4 bases and J gave up 3 bases, with 13 bases separating them. This CDR3 has 15 amino acids. The CDR3 DNA follows: TGTGCCAGCAGTGTACAGGGTTCCGACTACAATGAGCAGTTCTTC. Translated, it gives CASSVQGSDYNEQFF.

The rearrangement joins TRBV6-1 to TRBJ1-2; TRBD1 is a possible D gene (6 bases). The V and J ends lost 9 bases and 6 bases respectively, with 29 bases between them. CDR1 and CDR2 from the germline V gene are MNHNS and SASEGT. This CDR3 spans 17 amino acids. In DNA, the CDR3 is TGTGCCAGTCTTCGAGGGGGACTATCGACAGAGACGAATGGCTACACCTTC. This encodes CASLRGGLSTETNGYTF.

In its sample, this clonotype was seen many times. CDR3 sequence reads: CATSTQGLAAAYEQYF. The CDR3 region has the DNA TGTGCCACCAGCACCCAGGGGCTAGCGGCAGCCTACGAGCAGTACTTC. This chain links TRBV15 with TRBJ2-7; D perhaps matches TRBD2 (7 bases). Trimming stripped 4 bases from V and 2 bases from J, with 18 bases between. Germline V lookup: CDR1 LNHNV, CDR2 YYDKDF (reference sequence). The CDR3 loop spans 16 amino acids.

This clonotype was picked up many times. The CDR3 nucleotides read TGTGCCATCAGTGTTAAGGGGGGCGGGAGTAACGAGCAGTACTTC. Amino acid sequence: CAISVKGGGSNEQYF. This chain connects TRBV10-3 to TRBJ2-7; a weak D match, TRBD2 (7 bases). Trimming stripped 4 bases from V and 5 bases from J, with 18 bases between. The CDR3 consists of 15 residues. Germline assignment: CDR1 ENHRY and CDR2 SYGVKD.

V gene TRBV11-2 combines with J gene TRBJ1-1, with 7 bases lining up with TRBD1. V dropped 5 bases and J dropped 4; count of bases not matched to a gene: 4. The V gene's germline CDR1 is SGHAT and CDR2 FQNNGV. CDR3 length: 13 amino acids. The CDR3 sequence is CASSLGQATEAFF. Written as DNA, the CDR3 is TGTGCCAGCAGCCTAGGACAGGCCACTGAAGCTTTCTTT.

The rearrangement links TRBV7-2 to TRBJ1-1, with D possibly being TRBD1 (5 bases). Per germline, CDR1 SGHTA and CDR2 FQGNSA. The CDR3 has 14 residues. V was trimmed by 5 bases and J by 6 bases, leaving 16 bases between them. The CDR3 region has the DNA TGTGCCAGCAGCCGGACACAGACGCCTTCTGAAGCTTTCTTT. Its translation is CASSRTQTPSEAFF. Supplemented by reference TRBV7-2 and TRBJ1-1, the full variable domain reads GAGVSQSPSNKVTEKGKDVELRCDPISGHTALYWYRQSLGQGLEFLIYFQGNSAPDKSGLPSDRFSAERTGGSVSTLTIQRTQQEDSAVYLCASSRTQTPSEAFFGQGTRLTVV.

This clonotype was seen many times. The rearrangement joins TRBV2 to TRBJ2-5; D remains ambiguous. The CDR3 spans 13 residues. CDR1 and CDR2 (germline): SNHLY, FYNNEI. Trimming took 7 bases from V and 3 from J, leaving 12 bases between them. CDR3 amino acids: CASTGAVKETQYF. The CDR3 region has the DNA TGTGCCAGCACCGGAGCAGTGAAAGAGACCCAGTACTTC. Full variable domain (missing parts from reference TRBV2 and TRBJ2-5): EPEVTQTPSHQVTQMGQEVILRCVPISNHLYFYWYRQILGQKVEFLVSFYNNEISEKSEIFDDQFSVERPDGSNFTLKIRSTKLEDSAMYFCASTGAVKETQYFGPGTRLLVL.

The rearrangement links TRBV20-1 to TRBJ2-5; tentatively, D is TRBD2 (6 bases). The CDR3 covers 14 residues. CDR1 is DFQATT, CDR2 SNEGSKA, per germline (reference sequence). The CDR3 region has the DNA TGCAGCGTTGAAGAGGACTACAAACAAGAGACCCAGTACTTC. This sequence encodes CSVEEDYKQETQYF.

This clonotype was observed many times. This sequence joins TRBV30 and TRBJ2-5; a weak D match, TRBD2 (7 bases). CDR3 length equals 15 residues. Trimming shortened V by 3 bases and J by 2 bases, and 16 bases separated the two germline ends. Per germline, CDR1 GTSNPN and CDR2 SVGIG (reference sequence). The chain's CDR3 is CAWRTGLVRQETQYF. The CDR3 nucleotides read TGTGCCTGGAGGACAGGACTAGTCCGGCAAGAGACCCAGTACTTC.

This clonotype was observed many times. The gene calls are TRBV20-1 and TRBJ1-1; TRBD1 aligns across 8 bases. Unmatched junction bases numbered 14, after V lost 5 bases and J lost 3 bases. Germline V lookup: CDR1 DFQATT, CDR2 SNEGSKA (reference sequence). The CDR3 loop spans 16 amino acids. The CDR3 spells CSAGVHWTGKDTEAFF. The CDR3 DNA follows: TGCAGTGCTGGAGTGCACTGGACAGGGAAGGACACTGAAGCTTTCTTT.

This clonotype showed up many times. The rearrangement joins TRBV12-3 or TRBV12-4 to TRBJ1-2; tentatively, D is TRBD1 (6 bases). The CDR3 totals 15 residues. Trimming removed 6 bases from V and 0 bases from J, with 14 bases in between. CDR3 in amino acids: CASSSTGEANYGYTF. As DNA, the CDR3 is TGTGCCAGCAGCTCGACAGGAGAAGCTAACTATGGCTACACCTTC.

This clonotype was detected many times. This CDR3 reads CSAREARAFF. In DNA form, the CDR3 reads TGCAGTGCTAGAGAAGCAAGAGCTTTCTTT. The J gene is TRBJ1-1, the V gene TRBV20-1; D remains ambiguous. The CDR3 length is 10 residues. Per the germline V gene, CDR1 is DFQATT and CDR2 is SNEGSKA (reference sequence). V gave up 0 bases and J gave up 10 bases, with 6 bases separating them.